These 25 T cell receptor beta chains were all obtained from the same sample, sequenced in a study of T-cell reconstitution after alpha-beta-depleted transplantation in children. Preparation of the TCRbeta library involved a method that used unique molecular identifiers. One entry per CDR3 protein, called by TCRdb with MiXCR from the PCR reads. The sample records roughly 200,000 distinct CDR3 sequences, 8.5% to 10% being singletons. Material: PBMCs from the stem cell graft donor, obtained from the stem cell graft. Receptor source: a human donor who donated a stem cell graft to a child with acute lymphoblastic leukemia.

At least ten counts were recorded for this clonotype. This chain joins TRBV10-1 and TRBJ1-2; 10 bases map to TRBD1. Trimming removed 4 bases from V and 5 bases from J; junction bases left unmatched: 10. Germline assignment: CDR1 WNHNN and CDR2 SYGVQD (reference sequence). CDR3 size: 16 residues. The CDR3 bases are TGCGCCAGCAGTGGGAACCGGGACAGGGGTCTTTATGGCTACACCTTC. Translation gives CASSGNRDRGLYGYTF.

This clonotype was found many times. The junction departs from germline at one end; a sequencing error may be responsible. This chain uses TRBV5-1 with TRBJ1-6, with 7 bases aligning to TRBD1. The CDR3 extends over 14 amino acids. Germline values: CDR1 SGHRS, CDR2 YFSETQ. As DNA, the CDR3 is TGTGCCAGCAGCTTAGGGGGCGATAATTCACCCCTCCACTTT. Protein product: CASSLGGDNSPLHF.

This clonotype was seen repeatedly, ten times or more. CDR3 protein: CSASVAGALYNEQFF. DNA for the CDR3: TGCAGTGCTAGTGTGGCGGGGGCCCTTTACAATGAGCAGTTCTTC. The chain has TRBV20-1 and TRBJ2-1; TRBD2 might be the D (7 bases). V was pared by 3 bases and J by 4 bases, with 16 bases between. From germline, CDR1 is DFQATT and CDR2 SNEGSKA (reference sequence). The CDR3 is 15 amino acids.

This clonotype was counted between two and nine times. In DNA, the CDR3 is TGTGCCAGTAGTATCGCACGCTCCGGGGCCCCTGAAGCTTTCTTT. This encodes CASSIARSGAPEAFF. The V and J genes are TRBV19 and TRBJ1-1; D is possibly TRBD1 (5 bases). V gave up 3 bases and J gave up 6 bases, with 17 bases separating them. Germline CDR1 LNHDA, CDR2 SQIVND (reference sequence). The CDR3 is made up of 15 amino acids.

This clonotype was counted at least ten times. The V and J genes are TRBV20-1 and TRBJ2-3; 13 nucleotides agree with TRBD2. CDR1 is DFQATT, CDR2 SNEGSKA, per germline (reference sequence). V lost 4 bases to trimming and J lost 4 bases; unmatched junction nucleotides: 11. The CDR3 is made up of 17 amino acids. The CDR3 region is CSAMSGTSGVGSDTQYF. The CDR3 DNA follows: TGCAGTGCTATGTCCGGGACTAGCGGGGTGGGATCAGATACGCAGTATTTT.

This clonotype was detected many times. The CDR3 region is CASSGPTGTSGGAGEQFF. As DNA, the CDR3 is TGTGCCAGCAGTGGCCCGACCGGGACTAGCGGGGGGGCAGGTGAGCAGTTCTTC. V usage is TRBV6-4 and J usage is TRBJ2-1, with 16 bases matching TRBD2. The CDR3 is 18 amino acids. J lost 9 bases, V lost 4 bases, and 12 bases had no gene match. Germline V gene data show CDR1 as MRHNA and CDR2 as SNTAGT.

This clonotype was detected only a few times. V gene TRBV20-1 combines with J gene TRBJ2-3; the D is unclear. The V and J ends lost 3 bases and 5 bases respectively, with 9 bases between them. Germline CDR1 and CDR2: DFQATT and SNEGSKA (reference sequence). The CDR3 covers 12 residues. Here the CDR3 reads CSARLTLDTQYF. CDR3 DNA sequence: TGCAGTGCTAGGCTCACGTTAGATACGCAGTATTTT.

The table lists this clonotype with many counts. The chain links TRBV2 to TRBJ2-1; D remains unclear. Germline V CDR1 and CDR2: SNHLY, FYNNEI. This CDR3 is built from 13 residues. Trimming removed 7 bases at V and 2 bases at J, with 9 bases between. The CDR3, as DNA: TGTGCCAGCACTGACAAGACCTACAATGAGCAGTTCTTC. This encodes CASTDKTYNEQFF.

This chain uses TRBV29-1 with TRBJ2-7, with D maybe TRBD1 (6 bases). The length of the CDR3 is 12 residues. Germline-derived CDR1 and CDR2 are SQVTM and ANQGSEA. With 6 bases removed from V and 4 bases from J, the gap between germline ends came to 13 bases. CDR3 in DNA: TGCAGCGTCGATACAGGGCGGTACGAGCAGTACTTC. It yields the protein CSVDTGRYEQYF.

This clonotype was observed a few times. The CDR3 here is CASSQRTGGTNTEAFF. DNA for the CDR3: TGTGCCAGCAGCCAAAGGACAGGGGGTACTAACACTGAAGCTTTCTTT. This chain connects TRBV3-1 to TRBJ1-1; 10 bases agree with TRBD1. The trim removed 2 bases at V and 2 bases at J, leaving 5 bases unmatched. Germline V gives CDR1 LGHDT, CDR2 YNNKEL (reference sequence). CDR3 length: 16 residues.

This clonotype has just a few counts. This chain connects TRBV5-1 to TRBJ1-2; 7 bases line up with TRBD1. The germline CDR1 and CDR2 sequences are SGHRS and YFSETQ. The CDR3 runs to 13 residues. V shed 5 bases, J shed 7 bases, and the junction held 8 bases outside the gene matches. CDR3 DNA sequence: TGCGCCAGCAGTTCGACAGGGAACAGTGGCTACACCTTC. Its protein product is CASSSTGNSGYTF.

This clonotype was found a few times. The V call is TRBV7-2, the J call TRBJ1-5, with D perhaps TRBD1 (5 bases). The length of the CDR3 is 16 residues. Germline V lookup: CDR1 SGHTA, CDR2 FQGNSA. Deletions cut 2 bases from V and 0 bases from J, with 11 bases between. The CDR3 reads CASSLTVGASNQPQHF. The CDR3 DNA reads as TGTGCCAGCAGCTTAACGGTAGGGGCTAGCAATCAGCCCCAGCATTTT.

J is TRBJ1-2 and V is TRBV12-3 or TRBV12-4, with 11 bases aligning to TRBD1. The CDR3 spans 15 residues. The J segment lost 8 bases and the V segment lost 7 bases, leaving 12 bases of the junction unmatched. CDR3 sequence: CASTPSGQGATGYTF. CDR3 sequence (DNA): TGTGCCAGCACCCCTTCAGGACAGGGGGCGACCGGCTACACCTTC.

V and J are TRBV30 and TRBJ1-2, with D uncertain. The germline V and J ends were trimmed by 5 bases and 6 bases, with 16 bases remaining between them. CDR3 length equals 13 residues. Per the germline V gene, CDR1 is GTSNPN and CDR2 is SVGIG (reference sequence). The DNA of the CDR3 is TGTGCCTGGCTCGGACGCATCTGGCATGGCTACACCTTC. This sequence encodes CAWLGRIWHGYTF. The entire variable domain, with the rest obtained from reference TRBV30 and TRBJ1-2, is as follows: SQTIHQWPATLVQPVGSPLSLECTVEGTSNPNLYWYRQAAGRGLQLLFYSVGIGQISSEVPQNLSASRPQDRQFILSSKKLLLSDSGFYLCAWLGRIWHGYTFGSGTRLTVV.

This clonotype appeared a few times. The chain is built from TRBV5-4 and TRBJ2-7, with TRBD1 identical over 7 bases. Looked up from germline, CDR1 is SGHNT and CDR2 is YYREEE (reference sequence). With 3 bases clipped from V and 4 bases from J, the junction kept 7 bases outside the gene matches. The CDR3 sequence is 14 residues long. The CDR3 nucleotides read TGTGCCAGCAGCTGGGACCCAGGGGGTTACGAGCAGTACTTC. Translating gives CASSWDPGGYEQYF.

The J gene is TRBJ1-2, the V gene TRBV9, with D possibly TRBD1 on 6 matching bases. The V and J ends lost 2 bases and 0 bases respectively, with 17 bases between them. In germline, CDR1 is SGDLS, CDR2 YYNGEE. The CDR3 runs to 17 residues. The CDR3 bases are TGTGCCAGCAGCGTGGGGGGGCCATTCGGGGCTAACTATGGCTACACCTTC. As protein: CASSVGGPFGANYGYTF.

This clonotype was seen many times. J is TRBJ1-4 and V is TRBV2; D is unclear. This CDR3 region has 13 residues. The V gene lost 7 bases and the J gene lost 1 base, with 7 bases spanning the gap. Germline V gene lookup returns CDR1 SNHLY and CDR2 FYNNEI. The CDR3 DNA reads TGTGCCAGCAAAGCGGGAACTAATGAAAAACTGTTTTTT. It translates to CASKAGTNEKLFF.

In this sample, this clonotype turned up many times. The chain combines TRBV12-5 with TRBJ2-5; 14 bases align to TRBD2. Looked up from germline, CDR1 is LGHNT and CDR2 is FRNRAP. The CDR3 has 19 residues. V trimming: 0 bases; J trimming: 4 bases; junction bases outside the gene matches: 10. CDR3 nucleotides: TGTGCTAGTGGTTTGGTGACTAGCGGGGGGGCCACGTTCGGAGAGACCCAGTACTTC. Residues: CASGLVTSGGATFGETQYF.

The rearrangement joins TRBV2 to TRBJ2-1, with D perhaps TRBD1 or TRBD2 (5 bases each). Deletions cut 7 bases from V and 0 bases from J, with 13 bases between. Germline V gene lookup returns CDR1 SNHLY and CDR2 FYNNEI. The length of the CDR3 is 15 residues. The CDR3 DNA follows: TGTGCCAGCAAGGGACCTGCGAGCTCCTACAATGAGCAGTTCTTC. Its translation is CASKGPASSYNEQFF.

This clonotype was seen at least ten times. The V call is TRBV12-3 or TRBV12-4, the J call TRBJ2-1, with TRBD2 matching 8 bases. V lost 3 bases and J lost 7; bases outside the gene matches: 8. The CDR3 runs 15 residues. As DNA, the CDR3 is TGTGCCAGCAGTTTGAGCGGGGGACCTTATAATGAGCAGTTCTTC. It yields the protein CASSLSGGPYNEQFF.

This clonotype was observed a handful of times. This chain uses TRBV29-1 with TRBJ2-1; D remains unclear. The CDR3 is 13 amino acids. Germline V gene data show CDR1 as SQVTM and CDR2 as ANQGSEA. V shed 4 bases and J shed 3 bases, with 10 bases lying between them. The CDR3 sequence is CSVGGFFYNEQFF. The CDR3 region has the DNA TGCAGCGTTGGAGGCTTTTTCTACAATGAGCAGTTCTTC.

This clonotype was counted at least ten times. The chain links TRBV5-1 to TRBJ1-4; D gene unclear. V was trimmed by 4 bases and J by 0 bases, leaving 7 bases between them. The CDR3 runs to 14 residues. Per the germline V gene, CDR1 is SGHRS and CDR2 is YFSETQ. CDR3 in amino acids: CASSLSSTNEKLFF. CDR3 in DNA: TGCGCCAGCAGCCTTAGTTCAACTAATGAAAAACTGTTTTTT.

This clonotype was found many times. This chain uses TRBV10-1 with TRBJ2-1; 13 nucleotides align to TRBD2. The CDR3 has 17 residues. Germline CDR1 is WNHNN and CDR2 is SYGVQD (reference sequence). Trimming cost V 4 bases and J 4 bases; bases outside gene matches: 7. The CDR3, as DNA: TGCGCCAGCAGTGGCCCGAGGACTAGCGGGGGTTACAATGAGCAGTTCTTC. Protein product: CASSGPRTSGGYNEQFF.

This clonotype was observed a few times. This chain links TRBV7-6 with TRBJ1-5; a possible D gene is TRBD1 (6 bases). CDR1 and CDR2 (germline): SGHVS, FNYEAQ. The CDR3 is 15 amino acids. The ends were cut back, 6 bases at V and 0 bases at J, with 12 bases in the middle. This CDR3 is CASSPDSNSNQPQHF. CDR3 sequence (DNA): TGTGCCAGCAGTCCGGACAGTAATAGCAATCAGCCCCAGCATTTT. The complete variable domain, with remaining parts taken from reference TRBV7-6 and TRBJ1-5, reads GAGVSQSPRYKVTKRGQDVALRCDPISGHVSLYWYRQALGQGPEFLTYFNYEAQQDKSGLPNDRFSAERPEGSISTLTIQRTEQRDSAMYRCASSPDSNSNQPQHFGDGTRLSIL.

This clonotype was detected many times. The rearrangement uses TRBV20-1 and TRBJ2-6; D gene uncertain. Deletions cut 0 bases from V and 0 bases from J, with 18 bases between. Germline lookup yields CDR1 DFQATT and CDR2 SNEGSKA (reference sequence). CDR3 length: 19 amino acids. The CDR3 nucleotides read TGCAGTGCTAGAGATGATATTACCACTCCTCGCTCTGGGGCCAACGTCCTGACTTTC. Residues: CSARDDITTPRSGANVLTF.